This T cell receptor beta chain was found in a study of blood T cell repertoires in COVID-19. For the study at large: Both acute and convalescent COVID-19 samples were obtained from the United States, Italy and Spain. In each case, the material was cDNA or gDNA derived from T cells, B-cell-depleted T cells, or PBMCs.

The CDR3 spans 15 residues. CDR1 and CDR2 from the germline V gene are ENHRY and SYGVKD. V trimming: 4 bases; J trimming: 5 bases; junction bases outside the gene matches: 7. Here immunoSEQ multiplex PCR was the method, and the copy in TCRdb shows in-frame clones only, minus some. Of 80,000 to 95,000 clones detected, roughly 80% appear once; the ten largest clones hold roughly 4%. This TCR was recovered from a woman in her forties or fifties with acute or convalescent COVID-19. The chain carries TRBV10-3 and TRBJ2-3, with 9 bases matching TRBD1. The sample taken for sequencing was peripheral blood. CDR3 protein: CAISGGTGMKDTQYF. CDR3 in DNA: TGTGCCATCAGTGGAGGGACAGGGATGAAAGATACGCAGTATTTT.